This T cell receptor beta chain was profiled in a study of blood T cell repertoires in COVID-19 (dated by TCRdb to the early 2020s). Background on the whole study: Samples covering the acute and convalescent phases of COVID-19 were provided by collaborators in the United States, Italy and Spain. The material from the prospective study consisted of cDNA or gDNA derived from T cells, B-cell-depleted T cells, or PBMCs. Nearly every sample came with metadata listing a de-identified subject ID, COVID-19 status, age in years and sex. Subjects who had been exposed to COVID-19, were actively infected with it, or had recovered from it provided the deeply sampled blood TCRbeta repertoires that made up the dataset. The samples were drawn from the first 160 participants of the ongoing ImmuneRACE study and from more than 1,000 subjects provided by 6 global collaborators. Where available, HLA class I and class II types were obtained from metadata supplied by the sample provider rather than from assay-based typing. The repertoires were released in a freely available public database intended as a resource for research on the immune response to SARS-CoV-2.

TCRbeta CDR3 regions were amplified from genomic DNA using the immunoSEQ Assay, a bias-controlled multiplex PCR. Per the authors' processing: Nucleated cell counts per sample were estimated from amplification of reference gene primers within the assay. Sequence reads were collapsed and filtered to measure the absolute abundance of every unique TCRbeta CDR3 rearrangement. Productive Simpson clonality was computed per sample as the square root of Simpson's diversity index over productive rearrangements. In TCRdb, the immuneACCESS table is reduced to in-frame sequences with V and J assigned. These tables do not hold every clone; where another copy was compared, an unresolved V gene accounts for under half, and the others remain unexplained. For V, J and clone size, that table is used; D and trimming come from the DNA. The sample table contains approximately 170,000 clones; only one count was recorded for over 75% of them. About 0.77% of the sample rests with the top ten.

The CDR3 runs 12 residues from the cysteine to the phenylalanine. Just the 36-base CDR3 DNA is kept, in frame starting at base 1. The germline V gene yields KGHSH for CDR1 and LQKENI for CDR2. V is trimmed back by 6 bases and J by 6 bases, and the junction contains 4 bases that no gene match accounts for. Participants in the prospective study were enrolled through a virtual design, were aged roughly 18 to 100 years, and lived in roughly 25 United States geographic areas. Cohort assignment in the prospective study relied on participant-reported clinical history from a screening survey and a study questionnaire. Recovered participants in ImmuneRACE Cohort 3 were defined as having two consecutive negative NP/OP PCR tests, clearance from a healthcare professional, or resolution of symptoms. In the prospective study, whole blood, serum and a nasopharyngeal or oropharyngeal swab were collected from each participant by mobile phlebotomists. Prospective study participants could optionally give additional blood draws and questionnaires over a roughly two-month period. Before DNA extraction, prospective study blood samples were shipped either frozen or at room temperature.

For this clone: What antigen it recognizes has not been identified. No per-base quality is available; no much larger clone lies one base away.

What the work shows at the level of the full study, not this receptor alone: Clinical and demographic metadata were provided uncurated, with the amount varying by source and participant.

The sample was PBMCs or T cells enriched from blood (not recorded which). This sequence uses TRBV18 and TRBJ1-1; 7 of the junction bases match TRBD1. This TCR came from a woman younger than 35 who had recovered from COVID-19. CDR3 reads: CASSPGTAEAFF. The DNA is TGTGCCAGCTCCCCCGGGACAGCTGAAGCTTTCTTT. This CDR3, with the reference TRBV18 and TRBJ1-1 proteins standing in past its ends, gives the full variable domain NAGVMQNPRHLVRRRGQEARLRCSPMKGHSHVYWYRQLPEEGLKFMVYLQKENIIDESGMPKERFSAEFPKEGPSILRIQQVVRGDSAAYFCASSPGTAEAFFGQGTRLTVV.